This TCR beta chain originates from a study of blood T cell repertoires in COVID-19. On the study more broadly: The cDNA or gDNA used as material had been derived from T cells, B-cell-depleted T cells, or PBMCs.

TCRdb's table, derived via immunoSEQ multiplex PCR, lists solely in-frame clones and lacks some. The table records around 97,000 clones, approximately 84% of them present only once. Per the germline V gene, CDR1 is KGHSH and CDR2 is LQKENI. V lost 3 bases and J lost 7, with 15 bases in between. The CDR3 contains 14 residues. The sample was peripheral blood. The V gene is TRBV18, the J gene TRBJ1-2; no firm D call. This sequence originates from a human donor in a cohort sampled during active or convalescent COVID-19. The CDR3 loop is CASSPNPTEVGYTF. DNA of the CDR3: TGTGCCAGCTCACCCAACCCAACCGAGGTTGGCTACACCTTC. Full variable domain (remainder filled in from reference TRBV18 and TRBJ1-2): NAGVMQNPRHLVRRRGQEARLRCSPMKGHSHVYWYRQLPEEGLKFMVYLQKENIIDESGMPKERFSAEFPKEGPSILRIQQVVRGDSAAYFCASSPNPTEVGYTFGSGTRLTVV.